This T cell receptor beta chain was documented in a study of PD-1 blockade in classical Hodgkin lymphoma. For the study at large: On a schedule of every 2 weeks, patients received nivolumab 3 mg/kg intravenously. Whole-study findings and limits: Prior to therapy, complete responders displayed diversity much like that of newly diagnosed patients. In CD4+ cells, TCR diversity went up significantly by C4D1, but in CD8+ cells it did not. Nivolumab initiation under 1 year post-ASCT meant exclusion.

Turning to this clone: No antigen is known for it.

As to time point: cycle 4 day 1 (C4D1), after 5 to 7 weeks of nivolumab. Brentuximab vedotin exposure varied, and every patient relapsed after autologous stem cell transplantation. Clones were read by immunoSEQ multiplex PCR, and TCRdb kept only the in-frame ones, dropping some. Of 64,000 or so clones in the sample, about 92% were seen once. Germline V gives CDR1 LNHDA, CDR2 SQIVND (reference sequence). This CDR3 is 17 amino acids long. Between the trimmed V and J ends, which lost 0 bases and 0 bases, there was a span of 14 bases. This sample comprised peripheral blood mononuclear cells (PBMCs), obtained before the fourth cycle of nivolumab. This chain joins TRBV19 and TRBJ1-1, with D possibly being TRBD1 (5 bases). This TCR derives from a human donor with classical Hodgkin lymphoma. The CDR3 loop reads CASSIELFWGLNTEAFF. The CDR3 coding sequence is TGTGCCAGTAGTATAGAGCTTTTCTGGGGCCTGAACACTGAAGCTTTCTTT.